This T cell receptor beta chain originates from a study of OX40 agonist ivuxolimab in advanced cancers. For the study in its entirety: Ivuxolimab was a fully human IgG2 agonistic monoclonal antibody targeting the costimulatory receptor OX40 (CD134). Partial responses were achieved by three dose-escalation patients, of whom one had hepatocellular carcinoma and two had cutaneous melanoma. Intravenous ivuxolimab was administered to patients every 2 weeks at six dose levels: 0.01, 0.1, 0.3, 1.5, 3 and 10 mg/kg. The point of sequencing TCRbeta in the periphery was to test whether ivuxolimab changed TCR sequence diversity and drove clonal T-cell expansion. Patients were allowed to have had prior anti-PD-1, anti-PD-L1 or anti-CTLA-4 therapy, and roughly two fifths of the dose-escalation patients had been treated with checkpoint inhibitors. The monotherapy dose-escalation portion (N of about 50 patients) of the phase I ivuxolimab trial is reported in the paper. Of the approximately 50 dose-escalation patients, hepatocellular carcinoma was present in about 19, melanoma in approximately 15, renal cell carcinoma in 9 and head and neck cancer in 9. In the dose-escalation cohort, nearly 85% of patients were male, and the mean age was approximately 60 years with a range of roughly 20 to 80.

To note about this clone: Its antigen is unknown. Within one base of it there is no much larger clone, and no base qualities were kept.

Summary of the overall study and its limitations: Low levels of normalized T-cell clonal expansion were also shown by some nonresponding patients. After ivuxolimab, more expanded clones were found on average in CD8+ T cells than in CD4+ T cells. At doses of 0.1 to 3.0 mg/kg, clonal expansion of both CD4+ and CD8+ blood T cells was observed from baseline to week 6. In the 0.1-3.0 mg/kg groups, partial responders had among the lowest normalized peripheral clonal expansion, particularly in CD8+ T cells. Antigen specificity was not determined for the clonally expanded peripheral T cells.

Spanning cysteine to phenylalanine, the CDR3 consists of 14 amino acids. Only the CDR3 portion is preserved as DNA: 42 bases, with reading frame beginning at the first base. The germline V gene encodes CDR1 MNHNS and CDR2 SASEGT. Here V drops 8 bases and J drops 4 bases, and the junction holds 6 bases not matched to any gene. To sequence the TCRbeta CDR3 region, genomic DNA was isolated from the sorted cells. The immunoSEQ Assay was used for sequencing of TCRbeta CDR3 regions. TCRdb limited this immuneACCESS table to in-frame rearrangements with V and J called. A share of clones is missing; checked studies link under half to unresolved V genes, and the rest is unexplained. This sample has about 67,000 clones in its table, and around 84% of those were observed once. The ten most abundant clones make up around 2% of the sample. Patients with autoimmune disease history or receiving systemic immunosuppression were excluded from the trial. Peripheral blood for TCR sequencing was collected from all dose cohorts at baseline, on cycle 4 day 1, and on cycle 7 day 1. The samples were taken from a phase I, first-in-human, multicenter, open-label dose-escalation trial of ivuxolimab. Adults with locally advanced or metastatic melanoma, renal cell, hepatocellular, or head and neck squamous cell carcinoma were enrolled in the trial. Before TCR sequencing, CD4+ T cells and CD8+ T cells were sorted from peripheral blood as separate populations.

This TCR was sampled from an adult with an advanced solid tumor such as melanoma, head and neck, liver or kidney cancer. Sample: CD4+ or CD8+ T cells sorted from blood, taken in a trial of the OX40 agonist ivuxolimab. The chain links TRBV6-1 with TRBJ2-5; TRBD1 matches 11 bases in the middle. The DNA sequence is TGTGCCAGCCGTGGACAGGGGGCGTCAGAGACCCAGTACTTC. Its translation reads: CASRGQGASETQYF.